This TCR beta chain was identified in a study of blood T cell repertoires in COVID-19. Across the whole study: Material from acute and convalescent COVID-19 was sourced from the United States, Italy and Spain.

This CDR3 region has 14 residues. V lost 2 bases to trimming and J lost 7 bases, with 13 bases between them. The germline CDR1 and CDR2 sequences are LGHDT and YNNKEL (reference sequence). Profiling relied on immunoSEQ multiplex PCR, and the TCRdb table lists in-frame clones only, not all of them. The sample has 60,000 to 70,000 clones, approximately 86% seen once. Enrollment of patients from Seattle took place during active infection, with longitudinal follow-up. This TCR was recovered from a man aged 40-50 years with COVID-19, enrolled during active disease. The chain has TRBV3-1 (or the pseudogene TRBV3-2) and TRBJ2-3, with D possibly TRBD2 on 6 matching bases. Sequencing input: peripheral blood. The CDR3 DNA sequence: TGTGCCAGCAGCCAATCGGGGGTTGCTAATACGCAGTATTTT. It encodes CASSQSGVANTQYF.